A selection of T cell receptor beta chains follows, all from one sample in a study of human T cells and chemical hapten exposure. MiXCR, run by TCRdb on the RACE reads, gives a single entry per CDR3 protein. This table has about 290,000 distinct CDR3 sequences, 7.5% to 8% appearing once. This sample comprised whole blood, obtained in connection with sensitization to the hapten diphenylcyclopropenone (DPC). The receptors originated from a man between 18 and 35 years old with alopecia areata. Some clones in this sample may be carry-over from other donors' samples. Each CDR3 is given without its conserved first and last residue. The D gene is left open where the match is weak. Clone sizes are given selectively: once, few, many, or a class where the clone is expanded.

>NA|TRBJ1-2|TRBV4-1|TRBD1
ASSQAGTGSGYT
>NA|TRBJ1-2|TRBV18|NA
ASSPGVDGYT
>NA|TRBJ2-3|TRBV12-3/TRBV12-4|NA
ASSKGVGDTQY
>NA|TRBJ1-5|TRBV20-1|NA
SARGRNQPQH
>NA|TRBJ1-3|TRBV7-2|NA
ASSPAGRSGNTIY
>few|TRBJ1-1|TRBV6-5|NA
ASSYSMSGRTEAF
>few|TRBJ2-4|TRBV20-1|NA
SAEGQAKNIQY
>NA|TRBJ1-4|TRBV28|NA
ASRSGPQKLF
>few|TRBJ1-5|TRBV29-1|NA
SVGLGGNQPQH
>NA|TRBJ2-2|TRBV7-9|TRBD1
ASSSPGQGNTGELF
>few|TRBJ2-5|TRBV7-9|NA
ASSYGTNQETQY
>NA|TRBJ1-6|TRBV3-1|NA
ASSPGPVKSPLH
>NA|TRBJ2-7|TRBV13|TRBD1
ASSLRDRGDEQY
>few|TRBJ1-5|TRBV7-3|NA
ASSFNLRDEYSNQPQH
>many|TRBJ1-1|TRBV11-2|NA
ASSLGSEMNTEAF
>NA|TRBJ2-4|TRBV6-6|NA
ASSPIAKNIQY
>few|TRBJ2-2|TRBV7-2|NA
ASSSPTRNTGELF
>few|TRBJ1-1|TRBV6-2/TRBV6-3|NA
ASRAGSTEAF
>few|TRBJ2-3|TRBV7-6|TRBD1
ASSPGGTGADTQY
>NA|TRBJ1-4|TRBV7-9|NA
ASSVQGATNEKLF
>NA|TRBJ2-1|TRBV6-5|TRBD2
ASSPGLAVNEQF
>many|TRBJ1-1|TRBV4-1|NA
ASSQVMNTEAF
>many|TRBJ1-4|TRBV7-2|NA
ASSLEGEGKKLF
>many|TRBJ2-5|TRBV20-1|TRBD1
SGQGQETQY
>many|TRBJ1-2|TRBV7-3|TRBD1
ASSQGTGGIRNYGYT
>NA|TRBJ2-3|TRBV20-1|TRBD2
SARSGWFTDTQY
>NA|TRBJ2-1|TRBV7-3|NA
ASSRYPMRNEQF
>many|TRBJ1-1|TRBV12-3/TRBV12-4|NA
ASSPSGGHKAF
>NA|TRBJ2-3|TRBV20-1|TRBD2
SAPSGGADTQY